These T cell receptor beta chains were read from a single sample in a study of response to subunit inactivated influenza vaccine. One entry per CDR3 protein results from TCRdb running MiXCR on the RT-PCR reads. Of about 610,000 distinct CDR3 sequences in the sample, roughly 15% were seen once. Sequencing was performed on PBMCs from blood, taken about 12 days after vaccination. All receptors derive from a man aged 50 to 60 who received an inactivated influenza vaccine. The CDR3 runs from the conserved cysteine through the conserved F or W. A D gene is named only where the DNA matches it firmly. Part of the rows lack a size; the others show once, few, many or a class for expanded clones.

>TRBV20-1|TRBJ1-4|-|few
CSARGRATNEKLFF
TGCAGTGCTAGAGGCAGAGCAACTAATGAAAAACTGTTTTTT
>TRBV20-1|TRBJ2-7|-|many
CSAKSNPGIEQYF
TGCAGTGCCAAGTCTAACCCCGGGATCGAGCAGTACTTC
>TRBV7-9|TRBJ2-1|TRBD2|many
CASSFLGAGSYNEQFF
TGTGCCAGCAGCTTTTTGGGAGCGGGAAGCTACAATGAGCAGTTCTTC
>TRBV12-3/TRBV12-4|TRBJ1-5|-|-
CASSIFSNQPQHF
TGTGCCAGCAGTATATTTAGCAATCAGCCCCAGCATTTT
>TRBV7-8|TRBJ2-7|-|-
CASSLGTSEAYEQYF
TGTGCCAGCAGCTTAGGTACAAGCGAAGCCTACGAGCAGTACTTC
>TRBV5-1|TRBJ2-7|TRBD2|-
CASSYQRDTYEQYF
TGCGCCAGCAGCTACCAGCGGGATACCTACGAGCAGTACTTC
>TRBV5-1|TRBJ2-7|TRBD2|many
CASSLTSVNEQYF
TGCGCCAGCAGCTTGACTAGCGTCAACGAGCAGTACTTC
>TRBV18|TRBJ2-5|-|few
CASSPNTGQETQYF
TGTGCCAGCTCACCCAATACAGGCCAAGAGACCCAGTACTTC
>TRBV7-9|TRBJ2-7|TRBD1|few
CASSGPGTGHSYEQYF
TGTGCCAGCAGCGGTCCCGGGACAGGACACTCCTACGAGCAGTACTTC
>TRBV6-5|TRBJ1-4|-|-
CASSYFLKGYEKLFF
TGTGCCAGCAGTTACTTCTTAAAGGGATATGAAAAACTGTTTTTT
>TRBV14|TRBJ2-2|-|-
CASSHSQGGPPGELFF
TGTGCCAGCAGCCACTCACAGGGTGGCCCCCCCGGGGAGCTGTTTTTT
>TRBV6-5|TRBJ1-5|TRBD1|-
CASSSGQGASMPQHF
TGTGCCAGCAGTTCGGGACAGGGGGCATCTATGCCCCAGCATTTT
>TRBV15|TRBJ1-1|-|-
CATSRDPSTGRGTEAFF
TGTGCCACCAGCAGAGATCCCAGTACAGGGAGAGGGACTGAAGCTTTCTTT
>TRBV10-3|TRBJ1-2|-|-
CAISGLGLGSINGYTF
TGTGCCATCAGTGGACTGGGTTTGGGGTCGATTAATGGCTACACCTTC
>TRBV5-6|TRBJ2-7|TRBD1|-
CASSSDRGPMQYF
TGTGCCAGCAGCTCTGACAGGGGCCCCATGCAGTACTTC
>TRBV28|TRBJ2-1|-|-
CASSFYRVYNEQFF
TGTGCCAGCAGTTTTTACAGGGTCTACAATGAGCAGTTCTTC
>TRBV28|TRBJ2-7|-|many
CASSLRLADFSYEQYF
TGTGCCAGCAGTTTAAGGCTAGCTGACTTCTCCTACGAGCAGTACTTC
>TRBV18|TRBJ2-7|-|many
CASSLIYNEQYF
TGTGCCAGCTCACTGATTTATAACGAGCAGTACTTC
>TRBV7-9|TRBJ2-1|TRBD2|few
CASSQIEWASGYNEQFF
TGTGCCAGCAGCCAAATCGAGTGGGCTAGCGGTTACAATGAGCAGTTCTTC
>TRBV7-2|TRBJ1-6|-|many
CASSHPPSPLHF
TGTGCCAGCAGCCACCCCCCGTCACCCCTCCACTTT
>TRBV27|TRBJ2-5|-|-
CASSRRGRGETQYF
TGTGCCAGCAGCCGAAGGGGGAGGGGGGAGACCCAGTACTTC
>TRBV30|TRBJ1-5|TRBD1|few
CAWNTQGAATQHF
TGTGCCTGGAATACCCAGGGGGCTGCGACCCAGCATTTT
>TRBV11-2|TRBJ2-1|TRBD2|few
CASSTIAGAYNEQFF
TGTGCCAGCAGCACAATAGCGGGGGCTTACAATGAGCAGTTCTTC
>TRBV6-5|TRBJ2-7|TRBD2|-
CASRLTSGSYEQYF
TGTGCCAGCAGATTGACTAGCGGGAGCTACGAGCAGTACTTC
>TRBV5-6|TRBJ2-2|-|-
CASSWRMANTGELFF
TGTGCCAGCAGCTGGCGGATGGCGAACACCGGGGAGCTGTTTTTT
>TRBV6-1|TRBJ2-2|-|-
CASMGPPNTGELFF
TGTGCCAGCATGGGACCGCCGAACACCGGGGAGCTGTTTTTT
>TRBV14|TRBJ2-3|-|-
CASSQGEYTDTQYF
TGTGCCAGCAGCCAAGGAGAGTACACAGATACGCAGTATTTT
>TRBV7-9|TRBJ1-6|TRBD1|few
CASSRDRGSGSPLHF
TGTGCCAGCAGCCGCGACAGGGGCTCTGGTTCACCCCTCCACTTT
>TRBV5-1|TRBJ2-3|-|once
CASSWGRQLGGTDTQYF
TGCGCCAGCAGCTGGGGCCGACAGTTAGGCGGTACAGATACGCAGTATTTT
>TRBV7-2|TRBJ2-7|-|-
CASSLRGPTSYEQYF
TGTGCCAGCAGCCTACGGGGACCTACCTCCTACGAGCAGTACTTC
>TRBV2|TRBJ2-7|TRBD2|few
CASSDLSSGEQYF
TGTGCCAGCAGTGATTTGTCTAGCGGCGAGCAGTACTTC
>TRBV12-3/TRBV12-4|TRBJ1-2|-|-
CASSLALAYGYTF
TGTGCCAGCAGTTTAGCGCTAGCCTATGGCTACACCTTC
>TRBV12-3/TRBV12-4|TRBJ2-2|TRBD1|-
CASIPTRRGSIIAGELFF
TGTGCCAGCATCCCAACCCGCAGGGGGAGTATCATAGCCGGGGAGCTGTTTTTT
>TRBV9|TRBJ1-6|TRBD1|-
CASSATGGGSPLHF
TGTGCCAGCAGCGCCACAGGGGGCGGTTCACCCCTCCACTTT
>TRBV11-2|TRBJ1-6|-|few
CASSFGGRTDSPLHF
TGTGCCAGCAGCTTCGGGGGACGAACAGATTCACCCCTCCACTTT
>TRBV7-2|TRBJ1-5|TRBD1|few
CASSQQGAGNQPQHF
TGTGCCAGCAGCCAACAGGGGGCTGGCAATCAGCCCCAGCATTTT
>TRBV12-3/TRBV12-4|TRBJ2-1|TRBD2|-
CASTRSGRLYNEQFF
TGTGCCAGCACTCGTAGCGGGAGGCTTTACAATGAGCAGTTCTTC
>TRBV7-2|TRBJ1-2|-|-
CASSLDGMVGYGYTF
TGTGCCAGCAGCTTAGATGGGATGGTGGGGTATGGCTACACCTTC
>TRBV5-1|TRBJ2-1|TRBD2|few
CASSLYSSGDNEQFF
TGCGCCAGCAGCTTGTATTCTAGCGGGGACAATGAGCAGTTCTTC
>TRBV10-3|TRBJ1-2|TRBD1|few
CAISESRQGARDGYTF
TGTGCCATCAGTGAGTCGAGACAGGGGGCGCGGGATGGCTACACCTTC
>TRBV7-9|TRBJ2-2|TRBD1|few
CASSLSGTDTGELFF
TGTGCCAGCAGCTTATCCGGGACAGACACCGGGGAGCTGTTTTTT